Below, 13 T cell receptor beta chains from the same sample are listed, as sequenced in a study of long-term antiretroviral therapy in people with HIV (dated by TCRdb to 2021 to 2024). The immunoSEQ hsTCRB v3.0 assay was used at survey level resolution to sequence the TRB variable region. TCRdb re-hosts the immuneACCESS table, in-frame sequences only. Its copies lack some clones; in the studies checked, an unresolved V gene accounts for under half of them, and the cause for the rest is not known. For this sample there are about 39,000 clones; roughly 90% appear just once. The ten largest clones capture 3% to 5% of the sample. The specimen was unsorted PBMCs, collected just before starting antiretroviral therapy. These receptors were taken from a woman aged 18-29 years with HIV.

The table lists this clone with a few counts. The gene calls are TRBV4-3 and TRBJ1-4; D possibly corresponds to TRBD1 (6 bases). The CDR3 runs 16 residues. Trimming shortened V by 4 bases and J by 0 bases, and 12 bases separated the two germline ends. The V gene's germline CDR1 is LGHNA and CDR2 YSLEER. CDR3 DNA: TGCGCCAGCAGCCCAACAGGGTTCTCAACTAATGAAAAACTGTTTTTT. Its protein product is CASSPTGFSTNEKLFF.

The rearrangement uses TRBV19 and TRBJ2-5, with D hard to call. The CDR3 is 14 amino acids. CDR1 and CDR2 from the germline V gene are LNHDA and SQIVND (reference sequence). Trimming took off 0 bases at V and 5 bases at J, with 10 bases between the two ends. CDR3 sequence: CASSIDLLTETQYF. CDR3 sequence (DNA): TGTGCCAGTAGTATAGATCTATTGACCGAGACCCAGTACTTC. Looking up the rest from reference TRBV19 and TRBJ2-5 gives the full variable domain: DGGITQSPKYLFRKEGQNVTLSCEQNLNHDAMYWYRQDPGQGLRLIYYSQIVNDFQKGDIAEGYSVSREKKESFPLTVTSAQKNPTAFYLCASSIDLLTETQYFGPGTRLLVL.

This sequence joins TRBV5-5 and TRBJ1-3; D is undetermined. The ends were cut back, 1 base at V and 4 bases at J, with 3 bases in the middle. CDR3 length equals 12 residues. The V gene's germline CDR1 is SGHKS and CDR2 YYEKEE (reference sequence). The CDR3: CASSLTGNTIYF. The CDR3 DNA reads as TGTGCCAGCAGCTTGACAGGAAACACCATATATTTT.

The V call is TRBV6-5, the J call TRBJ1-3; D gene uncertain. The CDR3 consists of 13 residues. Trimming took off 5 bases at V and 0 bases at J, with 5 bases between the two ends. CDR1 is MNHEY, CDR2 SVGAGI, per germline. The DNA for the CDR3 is TGTGCCAGCAGTCAGAGCTCTGGAAACACCATATATTTT. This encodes CASSQSSGNTIYF.

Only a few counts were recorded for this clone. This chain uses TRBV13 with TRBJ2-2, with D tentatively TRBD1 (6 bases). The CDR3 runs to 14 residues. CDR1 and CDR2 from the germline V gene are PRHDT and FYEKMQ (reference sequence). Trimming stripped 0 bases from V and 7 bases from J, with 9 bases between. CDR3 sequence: CASSLGGAVGELFF. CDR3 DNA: TGTGCCAGCAGCTTAGGGGGGGCTGTCGGGGAGCTGTTTTTT.

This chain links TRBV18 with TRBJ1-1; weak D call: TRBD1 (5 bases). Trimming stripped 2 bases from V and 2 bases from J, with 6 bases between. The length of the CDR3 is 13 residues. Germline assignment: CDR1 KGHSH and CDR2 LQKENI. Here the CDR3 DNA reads TGTGCCAGCTCACCAGGGACTAACACTGAAGCTTTCTTT. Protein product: CASSPGTNTEAFF.

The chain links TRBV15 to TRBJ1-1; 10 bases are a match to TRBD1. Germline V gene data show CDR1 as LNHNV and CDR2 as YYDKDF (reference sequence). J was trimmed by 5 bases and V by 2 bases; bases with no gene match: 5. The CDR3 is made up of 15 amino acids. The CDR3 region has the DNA TGTGCCACCAGCAGATCTCGGACAGGGGGGACTGAAGCTTTCTTT. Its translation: CATSRSRTGGTEAFF.

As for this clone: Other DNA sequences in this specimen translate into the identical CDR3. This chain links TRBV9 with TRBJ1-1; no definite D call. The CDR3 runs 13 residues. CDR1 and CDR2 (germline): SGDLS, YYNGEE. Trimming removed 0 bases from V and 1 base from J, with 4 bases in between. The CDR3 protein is CASSVEGNTEAFF. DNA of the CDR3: TGTGCCAGCAGCGTAGAAGGGAACACTGAAGCTTTCTTT.

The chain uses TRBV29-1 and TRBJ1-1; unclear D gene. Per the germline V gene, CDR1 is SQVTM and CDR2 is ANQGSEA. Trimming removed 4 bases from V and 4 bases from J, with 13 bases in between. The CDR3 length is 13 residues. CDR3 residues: CSVALGLRTEAFF. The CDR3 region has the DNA TGCAGCGTTGCGTTGGGCTTGCGCACTGAAGCTTTCTTT. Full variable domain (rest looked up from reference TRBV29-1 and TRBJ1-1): SAVISQKPSRDICQRGTSLTIQCQVDSQVTMMFWYRQQPGQSLTLIATANQGSEATYESGFVIDKFPISRPNLTFSTLTVSNMSPEDSSIYLCSVALGLRTEAFFGQGTRLTVV.

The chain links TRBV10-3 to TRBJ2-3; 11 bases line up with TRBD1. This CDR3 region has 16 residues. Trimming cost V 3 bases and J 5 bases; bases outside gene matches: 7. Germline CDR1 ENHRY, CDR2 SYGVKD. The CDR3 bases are TGTGCCATCAGTGAAGGGACAGGGGGTTTAATAGATACGCAGTATTTT. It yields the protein CAISEGTGGLIDTQYF.

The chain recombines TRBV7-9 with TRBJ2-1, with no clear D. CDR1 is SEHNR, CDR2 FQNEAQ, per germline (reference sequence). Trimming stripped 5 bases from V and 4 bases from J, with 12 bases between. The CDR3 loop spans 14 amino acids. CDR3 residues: CASSHGGTYNEQFF. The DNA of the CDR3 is TGTGCCAGCAGCCATGGCGGTACATACAATGAGCAGTTCTTC.

Written as DNA, the CDR3 is TGTGCCAGCAGTTTGCCCGAGATACAAAAACTGTTTTTT. As protein: CASSLPEIQKLFF. This sequence joins TRBV28 and TRBJ1-4; no clear D. The germline V and J ends were trimmed by 3 bases and 9 bases, with 11 bases remaining between them. Germline CDR1 MDHEN, CDR2 SYDVKM. The CDR3 runs 13 residues.

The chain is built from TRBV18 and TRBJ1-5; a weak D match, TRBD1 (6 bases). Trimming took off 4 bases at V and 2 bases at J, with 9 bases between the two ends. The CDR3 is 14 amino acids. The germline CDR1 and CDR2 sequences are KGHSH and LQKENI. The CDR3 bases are TGTGCCAGCTCACGGACAGAACGCAATCAGCCCCAGCATTTT. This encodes CASSRTERNQPQHF.